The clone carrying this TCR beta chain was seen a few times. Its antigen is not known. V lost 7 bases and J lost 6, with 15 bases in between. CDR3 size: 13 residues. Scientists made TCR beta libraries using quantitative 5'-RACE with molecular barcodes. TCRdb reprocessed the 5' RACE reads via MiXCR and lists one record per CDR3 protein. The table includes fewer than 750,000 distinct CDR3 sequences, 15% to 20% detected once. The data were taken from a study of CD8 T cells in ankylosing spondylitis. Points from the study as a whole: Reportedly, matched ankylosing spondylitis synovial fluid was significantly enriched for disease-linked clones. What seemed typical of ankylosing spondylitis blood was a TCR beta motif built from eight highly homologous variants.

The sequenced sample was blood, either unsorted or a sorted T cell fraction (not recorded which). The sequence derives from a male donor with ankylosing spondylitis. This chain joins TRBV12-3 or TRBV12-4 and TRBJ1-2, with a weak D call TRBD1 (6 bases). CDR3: CASTLGGANGYTF. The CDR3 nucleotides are TGTGCCAGCACCCTGGGGGGGGCAAATGGCTACACCTTC.